The 13 T cell receptor beta chains below come from one sample, sequenced in a study of a mutant IDH1 vaccine in newly diagnosed glioma. Antigens for these TCRs are unknown. Time point: week 35, safety follow-up. Vaccinated patients received 300 ug of mutant IDH1 20-mer peptide per dose, with topical imiquimod. Repertoires were generated with immunoSEQ multiplex PCR, while TCRdb's copy carries only in-frame clones and drops some. Altogether approximately 43,000 clones are present, 75% to 90% being singletons, with the ten largest covering 1.5%. The sample here was PBMCs, taken from a glioma patient whose treatment included an IDH1 peptide vaccine. These receptors came from a man in his forties or fifties with glioma.

This clone was detected a few times. The chain couples TRBV14 to TRBJ1-2; 8 bases are a match to TRBD1. Germline CDR1 SGHDN, CDR2 FVKESK. V lost 2 bases and J lost 6; bases outside the gene matches: 8. The CDR3 is 15 residues long. In DNA, the CDR3 is TGTGCCAGCAGCCAATTTGGGACAGGTTTTAATGGCTACACCTTC. Protein product: CASSQFGTGFNGYTF.

The chain carries TRBV2 and TRBJ1-1, with D perhaps TRBD1 (6 bases). The germline V gene has CDR1 SNHLY and CDR2 FYNNEI. The length of the CDR3 is 14 residues. Deletions cut 8 bases from V and 1 base from J, with 14 bases between. The CDR3 DNA sequence: TGTGCCAGCCGTCGAGGGACAACGAACACTGAAGCTTTCTTT. Protein product: CASRRGTTNTEAFF.

The chain combines TRBV28 with TRBJ1-1; 8 bases align to TRBD1. V lost 2 bases to trimming and J lost 0 bases; unmatched junction nucleotides: 5. Germline lookup yields CDR1 MDHEN and CDR2 SYDVKM. This CDR3 has 16 residues. CDR3 DNA sequence: TGTGCCAGCAGTTTAACAGGGGGGTCGCTGAACACTGAAGCTTTCTTT. This gives the protein CASSLTGGSLNTEAFF.

This rearrangement joins TRBV7-9 to TRBJ2-1; 9 bases are a match to TRBD2. The junction had 5 bases not matched to a gene; V was cut back by 1 base and J by 7 bases. Germline V gene sequence: CDR1 SEHNR, CDR2 FQNEAQ (reference sequence). This CDR3 is 15 amino acids long. CDR3 in amino acids: CASSLGSGGPNEQFF. The CDR3 DNA reads as TGTGCCAGCAGCTTAGGGAGCGGGGGGCCGAATGAGCAGTTCTTC. The variable domain in full, with the rest retrieved from reference TRBV7-9 and TRBJ2-1, is DTGVSQNPRHKITKRGQNVTFRCDPISEHNRLYWYRQTLGQGPEFLTYFQNEAQLEKSRLLSDRFSAERPKGSFSTLEIQRTEQGDSAMYLCASSLGSGGPNEQFFGPGTRLTVL.

The gene calls are TRBV5-4 and TRBJ2-1; 13 positions agree with TRBD2. V dropped 5 bases and J dropped 6; count of bases not matched to a gene: 8. CDR3 length: 16 amino acids. Germline lookup yields CDR1 SGHNT and CDR2 YYREEE (reference sequence). The CDR3 DNA is TGTGCCAGCAGGCCTATGACTAGCGGGGGGCTCAATGAGCAGTTCTTC. This codes for CASRPMTSGGLNEQFF.

V usage is TRBV4-1 and J usage is TRBJ2-5, with 8 bases aligning to TRBD1. The V gene end was trimmed by 3 bases and the J gene end by 10 bases; junction bases not matched to a gene: 16. This CDR3 is built from 16 residues. CDR1 and CDR2 from the germline V gene are MGHRA and YSYEKL. The CDR3 region has the DNA TGCGCCAGCAGCCAGGCCACCGGACAGGGATGGAGTATCCAGTACTTC. This sequence encodes CASSQATGQGWSIQYF.

The J gene is TRBJ2-7, the V gene TRBV4-2; the D gene is possibly TRBD1 (5 bases). CDR1 and CDR2 from the germline V gene are LGHNA and YNFKEQ. The V and J ends lost 4 bases and 0 bases respectively, with 10 bases between them. CDR3 length equals 14 residues. The CDR3 DNA reads as TGTGCCAGCAGCCTGGACACCCGCTCCTACGAGCAGTACTTC. This encodes CASSLDTRSYEQYF.

This sequence joins TRBV6-6 and TRBJ2-1; 7 bases agree with TRBD2. Germline CDR1 is MNHNY and CDR2 is SVGAGI (reference sequence). The CDR3 loop spans 16 amino acids. Trimming cost V 0 bases and J 0 bases; bases outside gene matches: 2. CDR3 in DNA: TGTGCCAGCAGTTACTCTGGCGGGAGCTCCTACAATGAGCAGTTCTTC. Translated, it gives CASSYSGGSSYNEQFF.

V is TRBV11-2 and J is TRBJ1-2, with 8 bases fitting TRBD1. In germline, CDR1 is SGHAT, CDR2 FQNNGV. This CDR3 comprises 15 residues. The junction had 10 bases not matched to a gene; V was cut back by 5 bases and J by 5 bases. In nucleotides, the CDR3 is TGTGCCAGCAGCCTCGGACAGGGCATGTCATATGGCTACACCTTC. Encoded protein: CASSLGQGMSYGYTF.

The chain couples TRBV19 to TRBJ1-1, with TRBD1 matching over 10 bases. The CDR3 length is 17 residues. CDR1 and CDR2 from the germline V gene are LNHDA and SQIVND (reference sequence). Germline trimming cut 3 bases from V and 13 bases from J; bases unmatched to any gene: 20. DNA for the CDR3: TGTGCCAGTAGTATTGGCGACTGGGACAGGGGCCCACGAATCGGTTTCTTT. Encoded protein: CASSIGDWDRGPRIGFF.

The rearrangement joins TRBV7-2 to TRBJ1-1; 8 nucleotides align to TRBD1. The J segment lost 3 bases and the V segment lost 1 base, leaving 10 bases of the junction unmatched. The CDR3 has 17 amino acids. Germline CDR1 SGHTA, CDR2 FQGNSA. The CDR3 protein is CASSLVPLDRGYTEAFF. The CDR3 nucleotides read TGTGCCAGCAGCTTAGTACCCCTAGACAGGGGTTACACTGAAGCTTTCTTT. Filled out from reference TRBV7-2 and TRBJ1-1, the complete variable domain reads GAGVSQSPSNKVTEKGKDVELRCDPISGHTALYWYRQSLGQGLEFLIYFQGNSAPDKSGLPSDRFSAERTGGSVSTLTIQRTQQEDSAVYLCASSLVPLDRGYTEAFFGQGTRLTVV.

The V call is TRBV5-5, the J call TRBJ1-5, with D maybe TRBD1 (5 bases). The CDR3 spans 15 residues. Trimming left V 2 bases short and J 2 bases short, with 11 bases between. Germline loops: CDR1 SGHKS, CDR2 YYEKEE (reference sequence). The CDR3 sequence: CASSFREGGNQPQHF. As DNA, the CDR3 is TGTGCCAGCAGCTTTCGGGAAGGGGGCAATCAGCCCCAGCATTTT.

This clone was seen a handful of times. This chain connects TRBV4-1 to TRBJ1-2, with D possibly being TRBD1 (6 bases). Germline V gene data show CDR1 as MGHRA and CDR2 as YSYEKL. V was shortened by 1 base and J by 3 bases, with 9 bases between the two germline ends. This CDR3 has 14 amino acids. CDR3 region: CASSQGPGDYGYTF. Here the CDR3 DNA reads TGCGCCAGCAGCCAAGGTCCAGGGGACTATGGCTACACCTTC.